One and the same sample provided the 32 T cell receptor beta chains below, sequenced in a study of regulatory T cells in long-lasting Graves disease. Combining iRepertoire HTBI primers with Arm-PCR of CDR3 regions, the authors built TCR beta libraries. TCRdb reprocessed the multiplex PCR reads via MiXCR and lists one record per CDR3 protein. The sample yields a few hundred thousand distinct CDR3 sequences, approximately 16% seen once. The time point here: newly diagnosed GD, antithyroid drugs for less than 3 months. Generation of the TCR library employed RNA extracted from PBMCs. These data were likewise used in another study, on T cells in Graves' hyperthyroidism and ophthalmopathy.

The starting material was peripheral blood mononuclear cells (PBMCs), obtained at new diagnosis, from a patient treated with antithyroid drugs. The receptors come from a woman in her thirties or forties with Graves disease.

This clonotype was recorded a few times. This chain links TRBV15 with TRBJ2-7, with D unresolved. Germline loops: CDR1 LNHNV, CDR2 YYDKDF (reference sequence). This CDR3 contains 16 residues. Trimming stripped 1 base from V and 2 bases from J, with 15 bases between. The CDR3 DNA reads TGTGCCACCAGCAGAGGGTGGAGTAGGGCCCCCTACGAGCAGTACTTC. It yields the protein CATSRGWSRAPYEQYF.

This clonotype was seen repeatedly, ten times or more. V gene TRBV12-5 combines with J gene TRBJ1-1; 10 bases match TRBD1. V gave up 3 bases and J gave up 7 bases; unmatched junction bases: 17. Germline assignment: CDR1 LGHNT and CDR2 FRNRAP. The length of the CDR3 is 18 residues. CDR3 sequence reads: CASGFHLGGGTGEDEAFF. The CDR3 region has the DNA TGTGCTAGTGGTTTCCATCTCGGAGGGGGGACAGGGGAGGATGAAGCTTTCTTT.

The V call is TRBV5-1, the J call TRBJ2-5; 7 bases fit TRBD1. This CDR3 is built from 15 residues. J was trimmed by 5 bases and V by 0 bases; bases with no gene match: 7. Germline V gene sequence: CDR1 SGHRS, CDR2 YFSETQ. The CDR3 sequence is CASSLAELQGETQYF. The CDR3, as DNA: TGCGCCAGCAGCTTGGCCGAGTTACAGGGGGAGACCCAGTACTTC.

The gene calls are TRBV5-1 and TRBJ2-7; TRBD2 matches 8 bases. V dropped 7 bases and J dropped 0; count of bases not matched to a gene: 18. Germline V lookup: CDR1 SGHRS, CDR2 YFSETQ. The CDR3 totals 18 residues. The CDR3 sequence: CASFPGRTSTKSSYEQYF. The CDR3 coding sequence is TGCGCCAGCTTCCCTGGCCGGACTAGCACTAAAAGCTCCTACGAGCAGTACTTC.

The rearrangement links TRBV29-1 to TRBJ1-1; D is unclear. The CDR3 is 13 amino acids. CDR1 SQVTM and CDR2 ANQGSEA come from the germline V gene. The ends were cut back, 6 bases at V and 5 bases at J, with 16 bases in the middle. The CDR3 region is CSVEGPLGTEAFF. CDR3 in DNA: TGCAGCGTAGAGGGCCCCCTAGGGACTGAAGCTTTCTTT.

This clonotype was seen repeatedly, ten times or more. CDR3 sequence reads: CASVQGQPNYGYTF. CDR3 coding DNA: TGTGCCAGCGTACAGGGACAGCCTAACTATGGCTACACCTTC. V usage is TRBV2 and J usage is TRBJ1-2, with 7 bases fitting TRBD1. V dropped 8 bases and J dropped 0; count of bases not matched to a gene: 6. The CDR3 is 14 residues long. CDR1 and CDR2 from the germline V gene are SNHLY and FYNNEI.

A note on this clonotype: A much bigger clone sits one base away, suggesting this may be a read error. The V gene is TRBV11-2, the J gene TRBJ1-1; 8 bases agree with TRBD1. The CDR3 totals 13 residues. The germline V gene encodes CDR1 SGHAT and CDR2 FQNNGV. DNA of the CDR3: TGTGCCAGCAGCCAGGGGGCATTCACTGAAGCTTGCTTT. Encoded protein: CASSQGAFTEACF.

This clonotype was found a few times. This chain joins TRBV28 and TRBJ2-5, with 8 positions matching TRBD2. Germline CDR1 and CDR2: MDHEN and SYDVKM. J was trimmed by 5 bases and V by 3 bases; bases with no gene match: 5. The CDR3 is made up of 14 amino acids. The CDR3 DNA reads as TGTGCCAGCAGTTTTAATAGCGGGAAGGAGACCCAGTACTTC. Translated, it gives CASSFNSGKETQYF.

This clonotype was detected ten times or more. CDR3 protein: CASSSWGLAGRQETQYF. Written as DNA, the CDR3 is TGTGCCAGCAGCTCATGGGGACTAGCGGGCCGCCAAGAGACCCAGTACTTC. V gene TRBV7-2 combines with J gene TRBJ2-5; the match to TRBD2 covers 12 bases. J was trimmed by 1 base and V by 4 bases; bases with no gene match: 7. This CDR3 is built from 17 residues. Germline CDR1 is SGHTA and CDR2 is FQGNSA. Full variable domain (remainder filled in from reference TRBV7-2 and TRBJ2-5): GAGVSQSPSNKVTEKGKDVELRCDPISGHTALYWYRQSLGQGLEFLIYFQGNSAPDKSGLPSDRFSAERTGGSVSTLTIQRTQQEDSAVYLCASSSWGLAGRQETQYFGPGTRLLVL.

In this sample, this clonotype turned up many times. The V gene is TRBV18, the J gene TRBJ2-5; the D is unclear. V was pared by 2 bases and J by 5 bases, with 6 bases between. The CDR3 contains 12 residues. Per the germline V gene, CDR1 is KGHSH and CDR2 is LQKENI. This CDR3 is CASSPNRETQYF. For the CDR3, the DNA is TGTGCCAGCTCACCAAATAGGGAGACCCAGTACTTC.

This clonotype was picked up many times. The rearrangement uses TRBV7-8 and TRBJ1-1; 8 bases are shared with TRBD1. The CDR3 contains 17 residues. V was pared by 2 bases and J by 0 bases, with 8 bases of the junction left unmatched. Germline V gives CDR1 SGHVS, CDR2 FQNEAQ. CDR3 nucleotide sequence: TGTGCCAGCAGCTTAAATAGGACAGGGAAGATGAACACTGAAGCTTTCTTT. It encodes CASSLNRTGKMNTEAFF.

The table lists this clonotype with many counts. The genes are TRBV28 and TRBJ1-1; D is possibly TRBD1 (5 bases). This CDR3 comprises 14 residues. Deletions cut 7 bases from V and 6 bases from J, with 18 bases between. Germline CDR1 reads MDHEN; CDR2 reads SYDVKM. The DNA of the CDR3 is TGTGCCAGCACACTTGAGGGGTTCGGGGCTGAAGCTTTCTTT. Translated, it gives CASTLEGFGAEAFF.

This clonotype was seen more than once but under ten times. The V and J genes are TRBV7-8 and TRBJ1-1; TRBD1 aligns across 9 bases. V lost 2 bases, J lost 4 bases, and 5 bases stayed unmatched. Germline assignment: CDR1 SGHVS and CDR2 FQNEAQ. The length of the CDR3 is 15 residues. CDR3 nucleotides: TGTGCCAGCAGCTTAATCCGGGACAGGGCCACTGAAGCTTTCTTT. Translating gives CASSLIRDRATEAFF.

This clonotype was picked up a small number of times. The chain recombines TRBV9 with TRBJ2-3, with a weak D call TRBD1 (6 bases). The V end was cut by 2 bases, the J end by 1 base, with 23 bases between. This CDR3 has 19 residues. Germline V gene lookup returns CDR1 SGDLS and CDR2 YYNGEE. CDR3: CASSVSSLGQFDGTDTQYF. The CDR3 coding sequence is TGTGCCAGCAGCGTTTCCTCTTTAGGACAGTTTGATGGCACAGATACGCAGTATTTT.

The sample holds many counts of this clonotype. The chain recombines TRBV3-1 with TRBJ2-5; TRBD1 might be the D (6 bases). CDR3 length equals 15 residues. Trimming shortened V by 4 bases and J by 9 bases, and 21 bases separated the two germline ends. Germline-derived CDR1 and CDR2 are LGHDT and YNNKEL (reference sequence). CDR3 in amino acids: CASSRGTGTNAAQYF. DNA for the CDR3: TGTGCCAGCAGCCGGGGAACCGGGACAAATGCGGCCCAGTACTTC.

This clonotype was found a few times. A much larger clone is a single base away; this may be a read error. This sequence joins TRBV11-3 and TRBJ2-3; either TRBD1 or TRBD2 may supply D (5 bases each). Trimming left V 4 bases short and J 2 bases short, with 16 bases between. The CDR3 has 16 amino acids. Germline CDR1 is SGHNT and CDR2 is YENEEA. CDR3 loop: CASSSRQGEDTDTQYF. CDR3 nucleotide sequence: TGTGCCAGCAGCTCCCGCCAGGGAGAGGACACAGATACGCAGTATTTT. The variable domain in full, completed from reference TRBV11-3 and TRBJ2-3, reads EAGVVQSPRYKIIEKKQPVAFWCNPISGHNTLYWYLQNLGQGPELLIRYENEEAVDDSQLPKDRFSAERLKGVDSTLKIQPAELGDSAVYLCASSSRQGEDTDTQYFGPGTRLTVL.

This clonotype was detected ten times or more. The chain joins TRBV28 to TRBJ1-4, with 8 bases aligning to TRBD1. This CDR3 spans 14 amino acids. CDR1 is MDHEN, CDR2 SYDVKM, per germline. Trimming removed 5 bases from V and 8 bases from J; junction bases left unmatched: 7. CDR3 residues: CASSTSRDREKLFF. The CDR3 bases are TGTGCCAGCAGTACCTCCAGGGACAGGGAAAAACTGTTTTTT.

This clonotype was seen ten or more times. The chain links TRBV12-3 or TRBV12-4 to TRBJ1-6; TRBD1 might be the D (5 bases). Trimming stripped 3 bases from V and 10 bases from J, with 10 bases between. The CDR3 extends over 13 amino acids. The CDR3 DNA is TGTGCCAGCAGTTTTGTAAAGGGGTCACCCCTCCACTTT. Its protein is CASSFVKGSPLHF.

This clonotype was seen ten or more times. An end of the junction differs from the germline gene, which may be a read error. This chain connects TRBV28 to TRBJ1-4; tentative D call: TRBD1 (5 bases). CDR1 is MDHEN and CDR2 is SYDVKM in the germline V gene. The CDR3 length is 13 residues. CDR3 sequence: CASSLSSYGTPIF. For the CDR3, the DNA is TGTGCCAGCAGTTTATCTAGTTACGGGACTCCTATTTTT.

This clonotype was recorded at least ten times. A read error may explain this, as a much larger clone is one base away. The chain has TRBV2 and TRBJ2-5; no definite D call. Per germline, CDR1 SNHLY and CDR2 FYNNEI. The V and J ends lost 2 bases and 5 bases respectively, with 3 bases between them. CDR3 length: 11 amino acids. CDR3 sequence: CASSERETQYF. Here the CDR3 DNA reads TGTGCCAGCAGTGAAAGGGAGACCCAGTACTTC.

In its sample, this clonotype was seen many times. The rearrangement joins TRBV2 to TRBJ2-3, with D unclear. Trimming shortened V by 1 base and J by 3 bases, and 5 bases separated the two germline ends. CDR3 size: 13 residues. The V gene's germline CDR1 is SNHLY and CDR2 FYNNEI. CDR3 nucleotide sequence: TGTGCCAGCAGTGAAGGGTGGACAGATACGCAGTATTTT. Translation gives CASSEGWTDTQYF.

This clonotype has ten or more counts. The chain has TRBV2 and TRBJ2-7; the match to TRBD1 covers 8 bases. The CDR3 is made up of 15 amino acids. Germline trimming cut 1 base from V and 5 bases from J; bases unmatched to any gene: 7. CDR1 is SNHLY and CDR2 is FYNNEI in the germline V gene. The CDR3 bases are TGTGCCAGCAGTGAAGACTGGACAGGGTCAAACGAGCAGTACTTC. Its translation: CASSEDWTGSNEQYF.

This clonotype came up a few times. The V gene is TRBV6-1, the J gene TRBJ1-6; TRBD1 agrees at 9 bases. The CDR3 extends over 13 amino acids. J was trimmed by 9 bases and V by 8 bases; bases with no gene match: 5. Germline values: CDR1 MNHNS, CDR2 SASEGT. DNA for the CDR3: TGTGCCAGCGGGCGGGACAGGGTTTCACCCCTCCACTTT. It encodes CASGRDRVSPLHF.

At least ten counts were recorded for this clonotype. The CDR3, as DNA: TGCGCCAGCAGTGAGTCGTTTAGCTTCGGGACCGGGGAGCTGTTTTTT. It encodes CASSESFSFGTGELFF. This chain links TRBV10-2 with TRBJ2-2; D is uncertain. From germline, CDR1 is WSHSY and CDR2 SAAADI. The CDR3 sequence is 16 residues long. The germline V and J ends were trimmed by 0 bases and 5 bases, with 13 bases remaining between them.

This clonotype was counted only a few times. One junction end does not reproduce the germline sequence, and a read error may be involved. The V gene is TRBV27, the J gene TRBJ1-2; 8 positions match TRBD1. The CDR3 contains 15 residues. Germline values: CDR1 MNHEY, CDR2 SMNVEV (reference sequence). The DNA of the CDR3 is TGTGCCGGCAGTTTACCGGACAGGGCTCAAGGGGGCTACACCTTC. It encodes CAGSLPDRAQGGYTF.

This clonotype was picked up many times. The chain couples TRBV28 to TRBJ2-2, with D hard to call. Per germline, CDR1 MDHEN and CDR2 SYDVKM. V was trimmed by 8 bases and J by 2 bases, leaving 21 bases between them. The CDR3 extends over 17 amino acids. CDR3 sequence: CASLPGGWKANTGELFF. The CDR3 DNA reads as TGTGCCAGCCTACCCGGTGGGTGGAAAGCTAACACCGGGGAGCTGTTTTTT.

This clonotype was observed many times. The chain has TRBV10-3 and TRBJ2-3; 7 bases line up with TRBD1. The V and J ends lost 5 bases and 8 bases, in that order; junction bases with no gene match: 7. Looked up from germline, CDR1 is ENHRY and CDR2 is SYGVKD. There are 13 residues in the CDR3. The CDR3: CAISLQGSGTQYF. In nucleotides, the CDR3 is TGTGCCATCAGTCTACAGGGGAGCGGTACGCAGTATTTT.

This clonotype has ten or more counts. The chain uses TRBV13 and TRBJ2-1, with D perhaps TRBD2 (5 bases). This CDR3 has 16 amino acids. The germline gives CDR1 PRHDT, CDR2 FYEKMQ (reference sequence). Trimming removed 1 base from V and 5 bases from J, with 15 bases in between. CDR3 residues: CASSLDPPGVHNEQFF. The CDR3 DNA follows: TGTGCCAGCAGCTTAGACCCCCCCGGGGTCCACAATGAGCAGTTCTTC.

Many counts were recorded for this clonotype. The V call is TRBV12-3 or TRBV12-4, the J call TRBJ2-1; D ambiguous. There are 17 residues in the CDR3. The V end was cut by 3 bases, the J end by 0 bases, with 15 bases between. The CDR3 loop is CASSFFPTLRSYNEQFF. The CDR3 DNA follows: TGTGCCAGCAGTTTTTTCCCAACACTACGCTCCTACAATGAGCAGTTCTTC.

The sample holds many counts of this clonotype. The V and J genes are TRBV2 and TRBJ1-1; D may be TRBD1 (6 bases). CDR1 is SNHLY, CDR2 FYNNEI, per germline. V was cut by 4 bases and J by 1 base, with 19 bases left in between. This CDR3 has 17 residues. CDR3 in amino acids: CASSAGGNRVGNTEAFF. The DNA for the CDR3 is TGTGCCAGCAGTGCCGGTGGAAACAGGGTTGGGAACACTGAAGCTTTCTTT.

This clonotype has a count of ten or more. This chain connects TRBV11-2 to TRBJ2-3; TRBD2 aligns across 11 bases. The V segment lost 2 bases and the J segment 2 bases; nucleotides outside the gene matches: 3. Germline V gene lookup returns CDR1 SGHAT and CDR2 FQNNGV. The CDR3 contains 16 residues. CDR3 in DNA: TGTGCCAGCAGCTTAACTAGCGGGGGATTCACAGATACGCAGTATTTT. It encodes CASSLTSGGFTDTQYF.

This clonotype was observed many times. V is TRBV11-2 and J is TRBJ2-7; 9 bases line up with TRBD1. This CDR3 contains 14 residues. The V segment lost 6 bases and the J segment 2 bases; nucleotides outside the gene matches: 5. CDR1 is SGHAT, CDR2 FQNNGV, per germline. CDR3 region: CASRINRGPYEQYF. The CDR3 bases are TGTGCCAGCAGAATTAACAGGGGGCCCTACGAGCAGTACTTC. Combining the CDR3 with reference TRBV11-2 and TRBJ2-7 gives the whole variable domain EAGVAQSPRYKIIEKRQSVAFWCNPISGHATLYWYQQILGQGPKLLIQFQNNGVVDDSQLPKDRFSAERLKGVDSTLKIQPAKLEDSAVYLCASRINRGPYEQYFGPGTRLTVT.